The rows below give T cell receptor beta chains drawn from one sample of a study of identical twins. One entry per CDR3 protein results from TCRdb running MiXCR on the 5' RACE reads. The profile shows approximately 620,000 distinct CDR3 sequences, over 8.5% of them singletons. These data were likewise used in another study, on yellow fever vaccine responses in identical twins.

The sequenced sample consisted of PBMCs. The receptors derive from a woman between 18 and 30 years old in good health. Each CDR3 is given with its conserved first and last residue. D genes are given only for firm matches. Clone size, where shown, is once, few, many, or a class for clones that have expanded.

CSVPGQGLSGDWNEQYF	TGCAGCGTACCCGGACAGGGTCTGTCGGGAGATTGGAACGAGCAGTACTTC	.	TRBV29-1	TRBJ2-7	TRBD1
CATSSYRGPSSTDTQYF	TGTGCCACCAGCAGTTATCGGGGACCCTCAAGCACAGATACGCAGTATTTT	.	TRBV15	TRBJ2-3	.
CASSQLGQGASAFF	TGTGCCAGCAGCCAACTCGGACAGGGGGCGAGCGCTTTCTTT	few	TRBV14	TRBJ1-1	TRBD1
CASSLPGAGTQYF	TGTGCCAGCAGCTTACCCGGGGCCGGTACGCAGTATTTT	few	TRBV7-9	TRBJ2-3	.
CASSSRLAGGFYEQYF	TGTGCCAGCAGCTCCAGACTAGCGGGGGGTTTCTACGAGCAGTACTTC	.	TRBV7-8	TRBJ2-7	TRBD2
CASSQVGQGNSPLHF	TGCGCCAGCAGCCAAGTAGGACAGGGGAACTCACCCCTCCACTTT	few	TRBV4-1	TRBJ1-6	TRBD1
CASSFRGGNTGELFF	TGTGCCAGCAGTTTTCGAGGAGGGAACACCGGGGAGCTGTTTTTT	.	TRBV27	TRBJ2-2	.
CATSRGAGVTGANVLTF	TGTGCCACCAGCAGAGGGGCAGGGGTAACTGGGGCCAACGTCCTGACTTTC	.	TRBV15	TRBJ2-6	.
CASTPEIRSSYEQYF	TGTGCCAGCACCCCGGAAATTAGGAGCTCCTACGAGCAGTACTTC	.	TRBV7-6	TRBJ2-7	.
CASSPITSTDTQYF	TGTGCCAGCAGCCCCATCACTAGCACAGATACGCAGTATTTT	.	TRBV7-9	TRBJ2-3	.
CASSLESIDTQYF	TGTGCCAGCAGCTTAGAGAGCATAGATACGCAGTATTTT	many	TRBV11-2	TRBJ2-3	.
CASSYSGMNEQFF	TGTGCCAGCAGTTACTCCGGCATGAATGAGCAGTTCTTC	few	TRBV6-2/TRBV6-3	TRBJ2-1	.
CSARDVSGGLLSYEQYF	TGCAGTGCTAGAGATGTAAGCGGGGGGCTTCTCTCCTACGAGCAGTACTTC	few	TRBV20-1	TRBJ2-7	TRBD2
CASSEWGPSNQPQHF	TGTGCCAGCAGTGAATGGGGCCCCAGCAATCAGCCCCAGCATTTT	few	TRBV6-1	TRBJ1-5	.
CSVESPREGYEQYF	TGCAGCGTTGAATCGCCCAGGGAGGGGTACGAGCAGTACTTC	few	TRBV29-1	TRBJ2-7	TRBD2
CASSLNGRGHGGYTF	TGTGCCAGCAGCCTAAATGGCAGGGGGCATGGTGGCTACACCTTC	many	TRBV27	TRBJ1-2	TRBD1
CASTHRGNQPQHF	TGTGCCAGCACCCACAGGGGTAATCAGCCCCAGCATTTT	.	TRBV6-2/TRBV6-3	TRBJ1-5	TRBD1
CASSQVLNHWQYF	TGCGCCAGCAGCCAGGTTCTAAACCACTGGCAGTACTTC	many	TRBV4-3	TRBJ2-7	.
CASTAGVSSYEQYF	TGTGCCTCCACCGCGGGAGTCAGCTCCTACGAGCAGTACTTC	few	TRBV30	TRBJ2-7	TRBD2
CSARDPLAGVTYNEQFF	TGCAGTGCTAGAGATCCCCTAGCGGGGGTTACCTACAATGAGCAGTTCTTC	.	TRBV20-1	TRBJ2-1	TRBD2
CASSSLAGSSYNEQFF	TGTGCCAGCAGCTCTCTAGCGGGGAGCTCCTACAATGAGCAGTTCTTC	many	TRBV7-9	TRBJ2-1	TRBD2
CSASSSTLYEQYF	TGCAGTGCTAGTTCCTCAACCCTCTACGAGCAGTACTTC	many	TRBV20-1	TRBJ2-7	.
CASSEALLEGGTQYF	TGTGCCAGCAGTGAAGCGCTTCTGGAAGGCGGGACCCAGTACTTC	many	TRBV2	TRBJ2-5	.
CASTLTGTPRTDTQYF	TGTGCCAGCACCCTCACCGGGACCCCACGCACAGATACGCAGTATTTT	many	TRBV5-6	TRBJ2-3	.
CASSYTTTGKLFF	TGTGCCAGCAGTTACACGACAACAGGAAAACTGTTTTTT	many	TRBV12-3/TRBV12-4	TRBJ1-4	.
CASITQGGSVLERNEQFF	TGTGCCAGCATTACCCAGGGAGGTTCTGTCCTTGAAAGGAATGAGCAGTTCTTC	.	TRBV21-1	TRBJ2-1	.
CASSYSKARNEQYF	TGTGCCAGCAGTTACTCGAAGGCGAGGAACGAGCAGTACTTC	few	TRBV6-5	TRBJ2-7	.
CASSYLGGGKLDEQFF	TGTGCCAGCAGCTACCTCGGAGGGGGGAAACTTGATGAGCAGTTCTTC	few	TRBV14	TRBJ2-1	.
CSAPPGRQETQYF	TGCAGTGCTCCTCCAGGGCGACAAGAGACCCAGTACTTC	.	TRBV20-1	TRBJ2-5	.